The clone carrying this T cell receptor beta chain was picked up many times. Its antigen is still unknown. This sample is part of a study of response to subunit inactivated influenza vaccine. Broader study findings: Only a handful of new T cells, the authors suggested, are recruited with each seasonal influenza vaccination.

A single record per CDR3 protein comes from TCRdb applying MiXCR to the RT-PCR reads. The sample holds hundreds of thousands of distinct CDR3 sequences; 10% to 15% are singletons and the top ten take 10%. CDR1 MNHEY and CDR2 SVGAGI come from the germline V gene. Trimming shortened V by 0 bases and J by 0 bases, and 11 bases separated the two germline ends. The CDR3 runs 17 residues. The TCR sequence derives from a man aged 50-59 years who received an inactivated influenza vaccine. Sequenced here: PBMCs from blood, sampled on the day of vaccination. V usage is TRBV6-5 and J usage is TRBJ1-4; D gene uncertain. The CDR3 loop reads CASSYSSKGATNEKLFF. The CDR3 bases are TGTGCCAGCAGTTACTCCAGCAAGGGAGCAACTAATGAAAAACTGTTTTTT.